Described below is a single TCR beta chain sequence and its context. The CDR3 has 13 amino acids. V lost 6 bases, J lost 0 bases, and 7 bases lay in between. Germline assignment: CDR1 SNHLY and CDR2 FYNNEI. The entry originates in a study of cytomegalovirus exposure and HLA in healthy donors. There was no recording of CMV serostatus for this donor. Use of 60 Vbeta and 13 Jbeta primers characterized the PCR. The table came from immunoSEQ multiplex PCR; TCRdb's copy has only in-frame clones and leaves some out. Of some 150,000 clones in the sample, roughly 83% were seen once. This clonotype was sampled from a human donor in good health. The chain is built from TRBV2 and TRBJ2-3; TRBD2 might be the D (6 bases). Sequences were obtained from PBMCs. CDR3 residues: CASRGTSTDTQYF. The CDR3 DNA follows: TGTGCCAGCAGGGGGACTAGCACAGATACGCAGTATTTT.